Sequencing of this T cell receptor (beta chain) was carried out in a study of neurological immune-mediated disorders. Unsorted libraries used 2 million PBMCs kept at -80 degrees C. This clonotype appeared many times. V was clipped by 2 bases and J by 9 bases, with 20 bases between them. CDR1 and CDR2 (germline): SGHNT, YENEEA. CDR3 length: 16 amino acids. The cDNA came from 5'RACE, which used 10-nucleotide random UMIs. From 15-18 subjects, every sequencing run obtained over 170 million TCR-beta sequences. TCRdb reprocessed the 5' RACE reads via MiXCR and lists one record per CDR3 protein. The data show tens of thousands of distinct CDR3 sequences, roughly 12% seen once.

This rearrangement joins TRBV11-3 to TRBJ2-1; D not certain. The clonotype comes from a woman aged 60 to 75 with HTLV-1-associated myelopathy (HAM/TSP). Sequencing was done on a sample of PBMCs. CDR3 nucleotides: TGTGCCAGCAGCTTACGCACCAGGACCTTCGTCGGTGAGCAGTTCTTC. This translates into CASSLRTRTFVGEQFF.